A selection of T cell receptor beta chains follows, all from one sample in a study of a mutant IDH1 vaccine in newly diagnosed glioma. For these receptors, no antigen is known. Profiled with immunoSEQ multiplex PCR; TCRdb holds only in-frame clones, not every one. The sample has around 66,000 clones; under 90% are singletons. Source: PBMCs, taken from a glioma patient whose treatment included an IDH1 peptide vaccine. These receptors all come from a man aged 50 to 60 with glioma. Both conserved end residues are part of each CDR3. The order of the fields is V gene, D gene, CDR3 length, J gene, clone size, CDR3 protein, CDR3 DNA. A D gene is named only where the DNA matches it firmly. Rows may omit the clone size; those that give it use once, few, many or a size class.

TRBV15	TRBD2	14	TRBJ2-7	.	CATSRVTSGYEQYF	TGTGCCACCAGCAGGGTTACTAGCGGGTACGAGCAGTACTTC
TRBV5-1	TRBD1	15	TRBJ2-6	.	CASGSRGRGANVLTF	TGCGCCAGCGGCTCCAGGGGGCGGGGGGCCAACGTCCTGACTTTC
TRBV5-1	.	15	TRBJ2-1	once	CASSPPGAPRDEQFF	TGCGCCAGCAGCCCCCCGGGGGCGCCCAGGGATGAGCAGTTCTTC
TRBV5-1	TRBD2	14	TRBJ2-7	.	CASSFTGGAYEQYF	TGCGCCAGCAGCTTTACGGGGGGGGCCTACGAGCAGTACTTC
TRBV4-1	TRBD2	12	TRBJ2-1	.	CATAGGRGEQFF	TGCGCCACGGCGGGGGGGCGGGGTGAGCAGTTCTTC
TRBV6-1	.	14	TRBJ2-3	.	CASSTVGGDDTQYF	TGTGCCAGCAGTACAGTGGGGGGTGATGATACGCAGTATTTT
TRBV6-5	TRBD2	15	TRBJ2-1	medium-sized	CASSYSAGGSDEQFF	TGTGCCAGCAGTTACTCTGCGGGAGGGTCCGACGAGCAGTTCTTC
TRBV6-5	.	13	TRBJ2-7	.	CASRRTGRDEQYF	TGTGCCAGCAGGCGTACGGGAAGGGACGAGCAGTACTTC
TRBV9	.	15	TRBJ1-1	.	CASSVNVQAGTEAFF	TGTGCCAGCAGCGTAAACGTTCAGGCAGGGACTGAAGCTTTCTTT
TRBV13	TRBD2	19	TRBJ2-2	once	CASSDIPLLAGGRTGELFF	TGTGCCAGCAGCGATATCCCCCTTCTAGCGGGGGGCCGAACCGGGGAGCTGTTTTTT
TRBV11-1	TRBD1	14	TRBJ2-5	.	CASSSPGQGSAQYF	TGTGCCAGCAGCTCCCCGGGACAGGGTTCGGCCCAGTACTTC
TRBV7-8	.	15	TRBJ2-2	medium-sized	CASSLAGTNTGELFF	TGTGCCAGCAGCTTAGCAGGGACTAACACCGGGGAGCTGTTTTTT
TRBV5-6	TRBD2	16	TRBJ2-5	.	CASSAPSGTYQETQYF	TGTGCCAGCAGCGCCCCTAGCGGGACGTACCAAGAGACCCAGTACTTC
TRBV2	.	10	TRBJ2-5	.	CASRKETQYF	TGTGCCAGCAGAAAAGAGACCCAGTACTTC
TRBV5-1	.	14	TRBJ2-2	.	CASSLVQQTGELFF	TGCGCCAGCAGCTTGGTACAGCAAACCGGGGAGCTGTTTTTT
TRBV28	.	12	TRBJ1-1	once	CASRQTNTEAFF	TGTGCCAGCAGACAGACTAACACTGAAGCTTTCTTT
TRBV7-6	.	14	TRBJ2-5	.	CASSLGTNQETQYF	TGTGCCAGCAGCTTAGGGACAAACCAAGAGACCCAGTACTTC